Following are 30 T cell receptor beta chains from one sample sequenced in a study of blood T cell repertoires in COVID-19. Using immunoSEQ multiplex PCR, the repertoire was profiled, and TCRdb retains in-frame clones only, with some absent. This repertoire shows under 300,000 clones, 80% to 90% found once; its top ten account for 2% to 2.5%. Sequences were obtained from PBMCs or T cells enriched from blood (not recorded which). All receptors come from a woman aged 18-29 years who had recovered from COVID-19.

In the case of this clone: The junction does not match germline at one end; this may be a read error. The chain uses TRBV20-1 and TRBJ1-2; D is uncertain. Germline V gene sequence: CDR1 DFQATT, CDR2 SNEGSKA (reference sequence). The length of the CDR3 is 10 residues. CDR3 in DNA: TGCAGCGCTATAAACTATGGCTACACCTTC. It yields the protein CSAINYGYTF.

This chain uses TRBV12-5 with TRBJ1-5, with D perhaps TRBD1 (6 bases). Germline V gene data show CDR1 as LGHNT and CDR2 as FRNRAP. The V and J ends lost 7 bases and 6 bases respectively, with 13 bases between them. The CDR3 totals 13 residues. As DNA, the CDR3 is TGTGCTAGTGCCCTCGGGGGGGCTCAGCCCCAGCATTTT. It encodes CASALGGAQPQHF.

This chain connects TRBV18 to TRBJ1-6; maybe TRBD1 (5 bases). The CDR3 consists of 12 residues. Deletions cut 8 bases from V and 12 bases from J, with 14 bases between. Germline CDR1 and CDR2: KGHSH and LQKENI. The DNA of the CDR3 is TGTGCCAGCATCACCCGGGGGGGACCCCTCCACTTT. This translates into CASITRGGPLHF.

The chain carries TRBV11-2 and TRBJ1-4; no definite D call. The CDR3 totals 13 residues. V was shortened by 3 bases and J by 11 bases, with 13 bases between the two germline ends. The germline CDR1 and CDR2 sequences are SGHAT and FQNNGV. This CDR3 is CASSLYSGDKLFF. DNA of the CDR3: TGTGCCAGCAGCTTGTATAGCGGTGACAAACTGTTTTTT.

The genes are TRBV9 and TRBJ2-7, with D tentatively TRBD1 (6 bases). The CDR3 extends over 15 amino acids. Trimming took off 0 bases at V and 5 bases at J, with 15 bases between the two ends. Germline CDR1 and CDR2: SGDLS and YYNGEE. In DNA form, the CDR3 reads TGTGCCAGCAGCGTAGGAGGACAGCCCGTCCACGAGCAGTACTTC. Translating gives CASSVGGQPVHEQYF.

Here the CDR3 DNA reads TGTGCCAGCAGCCTCCTGAGAAATGAGCAGTTCTTC. It codes for CASSLLRNEQFF. This sequence joins TRBV7-9 and TRBJ2-1; no firm D call. Germline CDR1 reads SEHNR; CDR2 reads FQNEAQ (reference sequence). CDR3 length: 12 amino acids. V shed 5 bases and J shed 7 bases, with 9 bases lying between them.

This sequence joins TRBV27 and TRBJ1-5; no firm D call. The CDR3 is made up of 14 amino acids. The V gene lost 5 bases and the J gene lost 0 bases, with 8 bases spanning the gap. Germline CDR1 MNHEY, CDR2 SMNVEV (reference sequence). The CDR3 coding sequence is TGTGCCAGCAGTCCCCGGGATAGCAATCAGCCCCAGCATTTT. Translating gives CASSPRDSNQPQHF.

The chain uses TRBV5-6 and TRBJ2-3; D ambiguous. V was pared by 3 bases and J by 4 bases, with 6 bases between. The length of the CDR3 is 12 residues. Looked up from germline, CDR1 is SGHDT and CDR2 is YYEEEE. CDR3 DNA sequence: TGTGCCAGCAGCTCAGGTGCAGATACGCAGTATTTT. It codes for CASSSGADTQYF.

The J gene is TRBJ2-1, the V gene TRBV11-2; no clear D. V lost 4 bases, J lost 2 bases, and 15 bases lay in between. The CDR3 is 16 amino acids. CDR1 and CDR2 (germline): SGHAT, FQNNGV. The CDR3 DNA is TGTGCCAGCAGCTATCGACTTAGTAAAACCTACAATGAGCAGTTCTTC. It specifies CASSYRLSKTYNEQFF.

The chain couples TRBV5-6 to TRBJ1-2; D is possibly TRBD1 (5 bases). Germline-derived CDR1 and CDR2 are SGHDT and YYEEEE. The CDR3 is 15 residues long. V lost 1 base and J 3 bases, leaving 13 bases between the germline ends. The CDR3 protein is CASSLYAGLDYGYTF. The CDR3 nucleotides are TGTGCCAGCAGCTTGTACGCAGGGCTCGACTATGGCTACACCTTC.

The CDR3 sequence is CASSPRVAPLHF. CDR3 bases: TGTGCCAGCAGTCCCCGAGTTGCACCCCTCCACTTT. V gene TRBV28 combines with J gene TRBJ1-6; D not certain. The V gene lost 5 bases and the J gene lost 11 bases, with 10 bases spanning the gap. This CDR3 contains 12 residues. Germline values: CDR1 MDHEN, CDR2 SYDVKM.

Only a few counts were recorded for this clone. The chain combines TRBV9 with TRBJ1-1; 10 bases match TRBD1. The germline V gene has CDR1 SGDLS and CDR2 YYNGEE. Trimming cost V 0 bases and J 4 bases; bases outside gene matches: 6. The CDR3 contains 16 residues. The CDR3 loop is CASSVGDRGSGTEAFF. CDR3 in DNA: TGTGCCAGCAGCGTAGGGGACAGGGGCTCGGGCACTGAAGCTTTCTTT.

The chain combines TRBV10-3 with TRBJ1-4; D is perhaps TRBD1 (5 bases). The germline CDR1 and CDR2 sequences are ENHRY and SYGVKD. V was shortened by 4 bases and J by 0 bases, with 9 bases between the two germline ends. The CDR3 totals 15 residues. CDR3 residues: CAISADITTNEKLFF. The CDR3 region has the DNA TGTGCCATCAGTGCGGACATCACAACTAATGAAAAACTGTTTTTT.

J is TRBJ1-1 and V is TRBV12-2; the D call in the table, TRBD1, was not verified against the DNA. TRBV12-2 is termed a pseudogene. The CDR3 contains 14 residues. CDR3 region: CASRFQGAYTEAFF. Here the CDR3 DNA reads TGTGCAAGTCGTTTCCAGGGGGCTTACACTGAAGCTTTCTTT.

The rearrangement uses TRBV10-3 and TRBJ2-1; D gene ambiguous. The CDR3 loop spans 12 amino acids. The V gene lost 2 bases and the J gene lost 7 bases, with 6 bases spanning the gap. Germline values: CDR1 ENHRY, CDR2 SYGVKD. CDR3 amino acids: CAISEVDNEQFF. Written as DNA, the CDR3 is TGTGCCATCAGTGAGGTAGATAATGAGCAGTTCTTC.

This rearrangement joins TRBV2 to TRBJ2-5; D not certain. This CDR3 has 15 amino acids. CDR1 and CDR2 (germline): SNHLY, FYNNEI. Trimming removed 4 bases from V and 5 bases from J, with 17 bases in between. CDR3 coding DNA: TGTGCCAGCAGTGTCCATACGGGTGAGGTGGAGACCCAGTACTTC. Translating gives CASSVHTGEVETQYF.

The rearrangement uses TRBV7-2 and TRBJ1-1; D gene unclear. The V gene's germline CDR1 is SGHTA and CDR2 FQGNSA. CDR3 length: 13 amino acids. V was pared by 1 base and J by 10 bases, with 13 bases between. The DNA of the CDR3 is TGTGCCAGCAGCTTAGGTATGCGTCGGGGAGCTTTCTTT. Encoded protein: CASSLGMRRGAFF.

The genes are TRBV4-2 and TRBJ2-7; D is perhaps TRBD2 (5 bases). This CDR3 spans 16 amino acids. V was trimmed by 0 bases and J by 1 base, leaving 13 bases between them. In germline, CDR1 is LGHNA, CDR2 YNFKEQ. The CDR3 protein is CASSQDRSGFSYEQYF. The CDR3 DNA sequence: TGTGCCAGCAGCCAAGATCGATCGGGGTTTTCCTACGAGCAGTACTTC.

This chain connects TRBV9 to TRBJ2-7; perhaps TRBD2 as D (6 bases). The V gene lost 6 bases and the J gene lost 12 bases, with 25 bases spanning the gap. CDR3 length: 14 amino acids. Germline V gene data show CDR1 as SGDLS and CDR2 as YYNGEE. CDR3 sequence (DNA): TGTGCCAGCACCCAGCAACCGGGACTCCGCTTGAGGTACTTC. Its translation: CASTQQPGLRLRYF.

The sample holds one count of this clone. The V call is TRBV7-8, the J call TRBJ2-7; 7 bases fit TRBD1. This CDR3 has 13 residues. The J segment lost 3 bases and the V segment lost 5 bases, leaving 4 bases of the junction unmatched. Germline assignment: CDR1 SGHVS and CDR2 FQNEAQ. CDR3 residues: CASSVDRLYEQYF. CDR3 in DNA: TGTGCCAGCAGCGTGGACAGGCTCTACGAGCAGTACTTC.

The V gene is TRBV5-1, the J gene TRBJ2-2, with 15 nucleotides matching TRBD2. The V gene end was trimmed by 4 bases and the J gene end by 5 bases; junction bases not matched to a gene: 9. The CDR3 loop spans 18 amino acids. Germline V gene sequence: CDR1 SGHRS, CDR2 YFSETQ. CDR3: CASSRGLAGGPRTGELFF. The CDR3 DNA is TGCGCCAGCAGCCGCGGACTAGCGGGGGGGCCGAGAACCGGGGAGCTGTTTTTT.

This chain uses TRBV6-5 with TRBJ2-7; no definite D call. With 6 bases removed from V and 4 bases from J, the gap between germline ends came to 16 bases. This CDR3 is built from 14 residues. Germline V lookup: CDR1 MNHEY, CDR2 SVGAGI. The CDR3 region is CASRKLLLEYEQYF. As DNA, the CDR3 is TGTGCCAGCAGGAAACTGCTTCTTGAATACGAGCAGTACTTC.

This clone was recorded once. This rearrangement joins TRBV12-3 or TRBV12-4 to TRBJ1-1, with TRBD1 matching 7 bases. V dropped 5 bases and J dropped 9; count of bases not matched to a gene: 6. This CDR3 has 12 residues. CDR3 loop: CASSARQGKAFF. The CDR3 nucleotides read TGTGCCAGCAGTGCCCGACAGGGAAAAGCTTTCTTT.

This chain connects TRBV5-1 to TRBJ2-2; 13 nucleotides agree with TRBD2. This CDR3 is built from 19 residues. Germline V lookup: CDR1 SGHRS, CDR2 YFSETQ. The V segment lost 0 bases and the J segment 4 bases; nucleotides outside the gene matches: 9. The CDR3 region has the DNA TGCGCCAGCAGCTTGGCCGGGACTAGCGGGGCCTGGGGCACCGGGGAGCTGTTTTTT. Translating gives CASSLAGTSGAWGTGELFF.

The V and J genes are TRBV2 and TRBJ1-5, with D perhaps matching TRBD1 (6 bases). The CDR3 has 15 amino acids. The germline gives CDR1 SNHLY, CDR2 FYNNEI. V was clipped by 6 bases and J by 2 bases, with 14 bases between them. CDR3 sequence: CASRDLGGRNQPQHF. The CDR3 bases are TGTGCCAGCAGAGACCTGGGGGGGCGCAATCAGCCCCAGCATTTT.

This clone was seen only once. J is TRBJ1-2 and V is TRBV14, with D hard to call. The germline V gene encodes CDR1 SGHDN and CDR2 FVKESK. V lost 4 bases, J lost 4 bases, and 7 bases lay in between. The CDR3 has 12 amino acids. This CDR3 reads CASSLGSYGYTF. CDR3 coding DNA: TGTGCCAGCAGCCTGGGCAGCTATGGCTACACCTTC.

The V call is TRBV5-1, the J call TRBJ1-2; D is unclear. This CDR3 comprises 14 residues. The germline CDR1 and CDR2 sequences are SGHRS and YFSETQ. With 2 bases removed from V and 1 base from J, the gap between germline ends came to 9 bases. The CDR3 sequence is CASSLGTDNYGYTF. The CDR3 bases are TGCGCCAGCAGCTTAGGCACAGATAACTATGGCTACACCTTC. The full variable domain, rest sourced from reference TRBV5-1 and TRBJ1-2, is KAGVTQTPRYLIKTRGQQVTLSCSPISGHRSVSWYQQTPGQGLQFLFEYFSETQRNKGNFPGRFSGRQFSNSRSEMNVSTLELGDSALYLCASSLGTDNYGYTFGSGTRLTVV.

This rearrangement joins TRBV6-2 or TRBV6-3 to TRBJ2-4, with D perhaps TRBD1 (6 bases). The germline V gene has CDR1 MNHEY and CDR2 SVGEGT. The CDR3 runs 11 residues. Deletions cut 5 bases from V and 13 bases from J, with 12 bases between. The CDR3 reads CASSQGLGQYF. CDR3 in DNA: TGTGCCAGCAGTCAGGGGTTAGGCCAGTACTTC.

The chain has TRBV6-5 and TRBJ1-2, with 9 positions matching TRBD1. Germline-derived CDR1 and CDR2 are MNHEY and SVGAGI. V gave up 10 bases and J gave up 8 bases; unmatched junction bases: 11. The CDR3 contains 13 residues. The CDR3 nucleotides are TGTGCCACAATCCCGGGACAGGGTCGAGGCTACACCTTC. Translated, it gives CATIPGQGRGYTF.

The rearrangement uses TRBV2 and TRBJ1-4, with TRBD1 matching 9 bases. Germline loops: CDR1 SNHLY, CDR2 FYNNEI. With 6 bases clipped from V and 5 bases from J, the junction kept 7 bases outside the gene matches. The CDR3 runs to 15 residues. The chain's CDR3 is CASREDRGENEKLFF. Here the CDR3 DNA reads TGTGCCAGCAGAGAGGACAGGGGTGAAAATGAAAAACTGTTTTTT.